The 28 T cell receptor beta chains below all came from one sample that was sequenced in a study of CD4 and CD8 cells across lung adenocarcinoma regions. TCRdb independently ran MiXCR on the PCR reads; one entry per CDR3 protein. The data show about 7,700 distinct CDR3 sequences, around 41% seen once. Sequencing was carried out using CD4+ T cells from the margin of a lung tumor. All receptors come from a male donor with lung adenocarcinoma. The CD4 and CD8 labels of this study may be unreliable.

This clonotype is categorized as medium-sized. This chain connects TRBV6-4 to TRBJ2-1, with TRBD2 matching over 10 bases. This CDR3 spans 16 amino acids. Germline V CDR1 and CDR2: MRHNA, SNTAGT. Unmatched junction bases numbered 9, after V lost 5 bases and J lost 5 bases. The CDR3 nucleotides are TGTGCCAGCAGTACAGGGGTAGCGGGAGGACACAATGAGCAGTTCTTC. Its protein product is CASSTGVAGGHNEQFF.

Points on this clonotype: A read error may account for a junction end that differs from germline. The CDR3 region is CAGSGGRVQDTQYF. The CDR3 DNA follows: TGTGCGGGCAGCGGGGGCCGGGTCCAAGATACGCAGTATTTC. The J gene is TRBJ2-3, the V gene TRBV6-1, with 8 bases identical to TRBD2. CDR1 and CDR2 from the germline V gene are MNHNS and SASEGT. This CDR3 region has 14 residues.

This clonotype has ten or more counts. The chain combines TRBV27 with TRBJ2-1, with 8 bases fitting TRBD2. Germline CDR1 is MNHEY and CDR2 is SMNVEV (reference sequence). V shed 0 bases and J 7 bases; nucleotides not matched to a gene: 11. CDR3 length equals 17 residues. CDR3 sequence reads: CASSLSAGEAFINEQFF. The CDR3, as DNA: TGTGCCAGCAGTTTATCAGCGGGAGAGGCGTTTATTAATGAGCAGTTCTTC.

This clonotype is labeled as medium-sized (0.01 to 0.1%). V and J are TRBV6-1 and TRBJ2-4; D is perhaps TRBD1 (5 bases). The CDR3 runs to 14 residues. CDR1 and CDR2 from the germline V gene are MNHNS and SASEGT. Trimming took off 6 bases at V and 0 bases at J, with 9 bases between the two ends. As DNA, the CDR3 is TGTGCCAGCAGGGACACCGTAGCCAAAAACATTCAGTACTTC. Its protein product is CASRDTVAKNIQYF.

By its share, this clonotype is large. The chain is built from TRBV27 and TRBJ2-1; 9 bases are a match to TRBD2. J lost 4 bases, V lost 4 bases, and 14 bases had no gene match. Germline CDR1 MNHEY, CDR2 SMNVEV (reference sequence). This CDR3 is 18 amino acids long. The CDR3 is CASSSPQGQLAGYNEQFF. The CDR3 region has the DNA TGTGCCAGCAGTTCGCCACAGGGTCAGCTAGCGGGATACAATGAGCAGTTCTTC.

As to this clonotype: The germline gene is not matched at one end of the junction; a read error may be the cause. This chain links TRBV27 with TRBJ2-3; 7 nucleotides agree with TRBD2. Germline V CDR1 and CDR2: MNHEY, SMNVEV (reference sequence). This CDR3 comprises 17 residues. CDR3 bases: TGTGCCAGCAGCCCCGTAGCACTAGCGTGGGCGAAAAATACGCAGTACTTT. Its protein is CASSPVALAWAKNTQYF.

The chain combines TRBV6-1 with TRBJ2-2; D is unresolved. There are 14 residues in the CDR3. Between the trimmed V and J ends, which lost 1 base and 6 bases, there was a span of 9 bases. Germline V gene lookup returns CDR1 MNHNS and CDR2 SASEGT. The CDR3 reads CASSEGGEAGELFF. CDR3 sequence (DNA): TGTGCCAGCAGTGAAGGGGGTGAGGCCGGGGAGCTGTTTTTT.

This clonotype appeared a few times. The rearrangement links TRBV9 to TRBJ2-3, with 8 bases identical to TRBD2. Germline CDR1 SGDLS, CDR2 YYNGEE. After removal of 4 bases from V and 2 bases from J, the junction contained 6 bases not matched to a gene. This CDR3 has 15 residues. CDR3 DNA sequence: TGTGCCAGCAGCTTTAGCGGGGACCTCACAGATACGCAGTATTTT. As protein: CASSFSGDLTDTQYF.

This clonotype came up many times. The chain recombines TRBV7-2 with TRBJ2-3; TRBD1 agrees at 8 bases. V gave up 0 bases and J gave up 4 bases; unmatched junction bases: 9. Germline lookup yields CDR1 SGHTA and CDR2 FQGNSA. This CDR3 has 17 residues. CDR3 sequence reads: CASSLALGQGVADTQYF. CDR3 DNA sequence: TGTGCCAGCAGCTTAGCTCTCGGACAGGGAGTCGCAGATACGCAGTATTTT.

The chain is built from TRBV6-1 and TRBJ2-4; possible D gene TRBD1, 6 bases. The end of the DNA fits TRBJ2-7 better, so the J call may be wrong. This CDR3 has 15 amino acids. Germline V gives CDR1 MNHNS, CDR2 SASEGT. CDR3 residues: CASRPSDRSPYEQYF. CDR3 sequence (DNA): TGTGCCAGCAGACCCTCGGACAGATCTCCCTACGAGCAGTACTTC.

There are many counts of this clonotype. This sequence joins TRBV6-1 and TRBJ2-3, with 7 bases that match TRBD2. The DNA matches TRBJ2-7 better at its end, which makes the J call doubtful. CDR3 length equals 11 residues. Per germline, CDR1 MNHNS and CDR2 SASEGT. CDR3 coding DNA: TGTGCCGGGGGGGGGTGGGGCGAGCAGTACTTC. This translates into CAGGGWGEQYF.

This chain connects TRBV28 to TRBJ1-6; TRBD1 matches 10 bases. Germline trimming cut 3 bases from V and 10 bases from J; bases unmatched to any gene: 3. The CDR3 has 14 residues. The V gene's germline CDR1 is MDHEN and CDR2 SYDVKM. CDR3: CASSFRTGGSPLHF. Here the CDR3 DNA reads TGTGCCAGCAGTTTCCGGACAGGGGGATCACCCCTCCACTTT. Full variable domain (remainder filled in from reference TRBV28 and TRBJ1-6): DVKVTQSSRYLVKRTGEKVFLECVQDMDHENMFWYRQDPGLGLRLIYFSYDVKMKEKGDIPEGYSVSREKKERFSLILESASTNQTSMYLCASSFRTGGSPLHFGNGTRLTVT.

This clonotype has a count of ten or more. This may be a read error, as it is one base from a much larger clone. The chain recombines TRBV27 with TRBJ2-1, with 9 bases matching TRBD2. CDR1 and CDR2 from the germline V gene are MNHEY and SMNVEV (reference sequence). The CDR3 loop spans 17 amino acids. V gave up 5 bases and J gave up 13 bases; unmatched junction bases: 21. The CDR3 protein is CASSPSRTSARGETQFF. CDR3 bases: TGTGCCAGCAGTCCGTCCCGGACTAGCGCAAGGGGGGAGACCCAGTTCTTC.

Ten or more counts support this clonotype. The chain has TRBV12-3 or TRBV12-4 and TRBJ2-2; D might be TRBD2 (5 bases). V lost 6 bases to trimming and J lost 6 bases, with 11 bases between them. There are 13 residues in the CDR3. Here the CDR3 reads CASSQMRAGELFF. CDR3 DNA: TGTGCCAGCAGCCAAATGAGGGCCGGGGAGCTGTTTTTT.

In its sample, this clonotype ranks as medium-sized (0.01 to 0.1%). It may be a read error: a sequence one base away is much more abundant. The V call is TRBV6-1, the J call TRBJ2-1; 8 nucleotides line up with TRBD2. The tail of the sequence fits TRBJ2-7 better, so the J call may be wrong. The V gene's germline CDR1 is MNHNS and CDR2 SASEGT. The CDR3 has 16 residues. The CDR3 sequence: CASRQAGVGKRNEQYF. CDR3 bases: TGTGCCAGCAGACAAGCGGGAGTCGGTAAACGCAATGAGCAGTACTTC.

CDR3 sequence (DNA): TGTGCCAGCAGTGATCCAGGACTAGGCACAGATACGCAGTATTTT. Amino acid sequence: CASSDPGLGTDTQYF. The chain employs TRBV6-4 and TRBJ2-3; 7 nucleotides align to TRBD2. The CDR3 is 15 amino acids. Germline V gene lookup returns CDR1 MRHNA and CDR2 SNTAGT. V was pared by 3 bases and J by 1 base, with 4 bases of the junction left unmatched.

The chain carries TRBV27 and TRBJ1-3, with TRBD1 matching over 9 bases. The germline gives CDR1 MNHEY, CDR2 SMNVEV (reference sequence). This CDR3 is 17 amino acids long. V dropped 4 bases and J dropped 0; count of bases not matched to a gene: 7. In nucleotides, the CDR3 is TGTGCCAGCAGTTCCCTCCGGGACAGGGCCTCTGGAAACACCATATATTTT. This codes for CASSSLRDRASGNTIYF.

This clonotype is medium-sized (0.01 to 0.1%) within its sample. The chain is built from TRBV6-1 and TRBJ2-1; D remains ambiguous. CDR1 and CDR2 (germline): MNHNS, SASEGT. This CDR3 comprises 12 residues. V was trimmed by 5 bases and J by 8 bases, leaving 10 bases between them. In DNA form, the CDR3 reads TGTGCCAGCAGTATGGGCGGCGATGAGCAGTTCTTC. Translation gives CASSMGGDEQFF.

The V gene is TRBV10-3, the J gene TRBJ2-4; a weak D match, TRBD2 (6 bases). This CDR3 is built from 17 residues. Germline loops: CDR1 ENHRY, CDR2 SYGVKD. V was pared by 4 bases and J by 10 bases, with 26 bases between. The DNA for the CDR3 is TGTGCCATCAGTGGGGTTGAGGGGCGGGGAGCCAAAGATATTCAGTACTTC. It is translated as CAISGVEGRGAKDIQYF.

The rearrangement uses TRBV27 and TRBJ2-7; TRBD2 matches 9 bases. Germline loops: CDR1 MNHEY, CDR2 SMNVEV (reference sequence). V was pared by 10 bases and J by 0 bases, with 7 bases of the junction left unmatched. The length of the CDR3 is 14 residues. CDR3 bases: TGTGCCAAACGGCGGGAGGGGAGCTCCTACGAGCAGTACTTC. It yields the protein CAKRREGSSYEQYF.

This clonotype was counted many times. V is TRBV25-1 and J is TRBJ1-2; a weak D match, TRBD1 (5 bases). V was trimmed by 4 bases and J by 8 bases, leaving 17 bases between them. The CDR3 length is 14 residues. Per the germline V gene, CDR1 is MGHDK and CDR2 is SYGVNS. CDR3 protein: CASSAVGQGGGYTF. Here the CDR3 DNA reads TGTGCCAGCAGTGCCGTGGGGCAGGGTGGAGGCTACACCTTC.

This clonotype has a count of ten or more. At one boundary the junction diverges from the germline segment, which might be a read error. The rearrangement links TRBV27 to TRBJ2-3; maybe TRBD2 (7 bases). From germline, CDR1 is MNHEY and CDR2 SMNVEV (reference sequence). CDR3 length: 15 amino acids. Here the CDR3 reads CACSRRGGGPDTQYF. DNA for the CDR3: TGTGCCTGCAGCAGGAGGGGGGGGGGCCCAGATACGCAGTATTTT.

As regards this clonotype: At one boundary the junction diverges from the germline segment, which might be a read error. This sequence joins TRBV7-7 and TRBJ2-1; 7 positions agree with TRBD1. The J call may be incorrect, as the DNA end agrees better with TRBJ2-5. Germline V gives CDR1 SSHAT, CDR2 FNYEAQ (reference sequence). CDR3 size: 13 residues. CDR3 residues: CASSKGTEGDQYF. The DNA of the CDR3 is TGTGCTAGCAGCAAGGGGACAGAAGGGGACCAGTACTTC.

The chain employs TRBV6-2 or TRBV6-3 and TRBJ2-1; 7 bases fit TRBD2. V trimming: 4 bases; J trimming: 4 bases; junction bases outside the gene matches: 4. CDR3 length: 14 residues. From germline, CDR1 is MNHEY and CDR2 SVGEGT. CDR3 sequence (DNA): TGTGCCAGCAGTTCCCTAGCGGCGTACAATGAGCAGTTCTTC. Protein product: CASSSLAAYNEQFF.

V and J are TRBV6-1 and TRBJ1-3; D is possibly TRBD1 (5 bases). The germline CDR1 and CDR2 sequences are MNHNS and SASEGT. CDR3 length: 16 residues. Trimming removed 6 bases from V and 3 bases from J, with 18 bases in between. The CDR3: CASSLWGVTSGNTIYF. The CDR3 coding sequence is TGTGCCAGCAGCCTATGGGGGGTGACTAGTGGAAACACCATATATTTT.

This clonotype was observed many times. This chain connects TRBV6-5 to TRBJ2-7; possibly TRBD1 for D (6 bases). V lost 0 bases and J lost 4, with 7 bases in between. Germline values: CDR1 MNHEY, CDR2 SVGAGI. The CDR3 is 13 residues long. The DNA for the CDR3 is TGTGCCAGCAGTTACTCGACAGGTTACGAGCAGTACTTC. It specifies CASSYSTGYEQYF.

The chain has TRBV27 and TRBJ2-1; D is uncertain. CDR3 length: 12 amino acids. V was pared by 5 bases and J by 9 bases, with 11 bases between. Germline CDR1 and CDR2: MNHEY and SMNVEV (reference sequence). CDR3 coding DNA: TGTGCCAGCAGTGTAAAGAGGTTTGAGCAGTTCTTC. Amino acid sequence: CASSVKRFEQFF.

This chain links TRBV6-1 with TRBJ2-1; TRBD1 matches 10 bases. Germline V gene data show CDR1 as MNHNS and CDR2 as SASEGT. The CDR3 contains 15 residues. V was pared by 3 bases and J by 7 bases, with 6 bases of the junction left unmatched. CDR3: CASSDPGQGNNEQFF. CDR3 sequence (DNA): TGTGCCAGCAGTGATCCGGGACAGGGGAATAATGAGCAGTTCTTC.